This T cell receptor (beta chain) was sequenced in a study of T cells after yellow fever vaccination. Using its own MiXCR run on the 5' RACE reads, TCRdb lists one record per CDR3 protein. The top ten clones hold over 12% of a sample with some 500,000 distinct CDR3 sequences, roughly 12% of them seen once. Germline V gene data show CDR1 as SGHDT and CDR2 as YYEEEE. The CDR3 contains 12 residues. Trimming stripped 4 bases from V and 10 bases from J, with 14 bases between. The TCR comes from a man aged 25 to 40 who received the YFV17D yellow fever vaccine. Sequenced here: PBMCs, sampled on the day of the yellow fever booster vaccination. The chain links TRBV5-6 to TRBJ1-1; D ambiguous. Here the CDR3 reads CASSVGVGGAFF. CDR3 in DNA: TGTGCCAGCAGCGTCGGGGTCGGAGGAGCTTTCTTT.